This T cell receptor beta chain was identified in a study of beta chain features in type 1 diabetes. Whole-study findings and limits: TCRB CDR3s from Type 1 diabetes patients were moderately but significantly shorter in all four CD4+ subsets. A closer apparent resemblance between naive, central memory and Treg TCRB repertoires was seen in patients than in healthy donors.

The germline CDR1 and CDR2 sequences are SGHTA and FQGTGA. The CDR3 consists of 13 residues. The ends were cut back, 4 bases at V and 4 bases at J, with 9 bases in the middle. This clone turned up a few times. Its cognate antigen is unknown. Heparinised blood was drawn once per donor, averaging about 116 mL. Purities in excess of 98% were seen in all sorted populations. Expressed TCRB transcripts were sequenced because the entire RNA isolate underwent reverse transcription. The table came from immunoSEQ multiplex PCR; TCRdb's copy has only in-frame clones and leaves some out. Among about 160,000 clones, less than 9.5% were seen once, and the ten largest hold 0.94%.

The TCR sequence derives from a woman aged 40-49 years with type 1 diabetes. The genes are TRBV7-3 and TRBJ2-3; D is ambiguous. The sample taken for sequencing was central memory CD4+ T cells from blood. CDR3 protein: CASSSTGPDTQYF. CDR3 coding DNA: TGTGCCAGCAGCTCTACGGGTCCAGATACGCAGTATTTT.